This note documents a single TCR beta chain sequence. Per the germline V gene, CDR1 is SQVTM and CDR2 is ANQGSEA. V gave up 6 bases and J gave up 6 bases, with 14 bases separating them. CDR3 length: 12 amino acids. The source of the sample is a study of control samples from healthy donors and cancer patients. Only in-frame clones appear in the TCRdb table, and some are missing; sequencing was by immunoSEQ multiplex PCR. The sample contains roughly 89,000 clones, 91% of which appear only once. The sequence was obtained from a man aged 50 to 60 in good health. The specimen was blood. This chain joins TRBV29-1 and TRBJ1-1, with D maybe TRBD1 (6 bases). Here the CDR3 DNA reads TGCAGCGTAGAGGCACAGGGAGCTGAAGCTTTCTTT. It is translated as CSVEAQGAEAFF.